The 25 T cell receptor beta chains presented below share a single source sample, sequenced in a study of T-cell reconstitution after alpha-beta-depleted transplantation in children (dated by TCRdb to about 2016). Library preparation used PCR. Instrument used: Illumina HiSeq 2500. To normalize quantification of the TCRbeta repertoire, the TCR libraries were built with molecular barcoding that relied on unique molecular identifiers. The raw public data were reprocessed by TCRdb itself: fastp quality trimming at Q25, MiXCR clonotype calling, in-frame beta chains only. Rows merge per CDR3 protein into single entries with the most common DNA and genes. Within this sample are 700,000 or so distinct CDR3 sequences, with around 14% of them counted one time only. The ten largest clones take up 0.79% of the sample. In light of the paper, this sample's treatment or condition label describes: allogeneic hematopoietic cell transplantation with graft depleted of TCRalphabeta T cells and CD19 B cells.

The sample consisted of PBMCs, taken before TCRalphabeta/CD19-depleted stem cell transplant. The receptors were sampled from a girl between 2 and 10 years old with congenital amegakaryocytic thrombocytopenia, due to receive a stem cell transplant.

This clonotype was seen a handful of times. The gene calls are TRBV7-6 and TRBJ2-3; TRBD2 matches at 10 bases. This CDR3 has 17 residues. Germline V gene data show CDR1 as SGHVS and CDR2 as FNYEAQ. The J segment lost 0 bases and the V segment lost 0 bases, leaving 3 bases of the junction unmatched. The CDR3 sequence is CASSLALAGPSTDTQYF. The CDR3 nucleotides read TGTGCCAGCAGCTTAGCACTAGCGGGACCTAGCACAGATACGCAGTATTTT.

This clonotype was seen many times. The CDR3 DNA sequence: TGTGCCAGCAGCCCTATGAGCGGGAGATTGCCAGATACGCAGTATTTT. It is translated as CASSPMSGRLPDTQYF. The V call is TRBV7-3, the J call TRBJ2-3; 8 nucleotides agree with TRBD2. Trimming took 5 bases from V and 4 from J; bases not matched to a gene: 11. Germline V gene sequence: CDR1 SGHTA, CDR2 FQGTGA. This CDR3 region has 16 residues. Using reference TRBV7-3 and TRBJ2-3 for the parts outside the CDR3, the full variable domain is GAGVSQTPSNKVTEKGKYVELRCDPISGHTALYWYRQSLGQGPEFLIYFQGTGAADDSGLPNDRFFAVRPEGSVSTLKIQRTERGDSAVYLCASSPMSGRLPDTQYFGPGTRLTVL.

This clonotype was seen repeatedly, ten times or more. The chain recombines TRBV5-1 with TRBJ2-1, with D uncertain. Germline V CDR1 and CDR2: SGHRS, YFSETQ. This CDR3 has 16 residues. Trimming took off 0 bases at V and 6 bases at J, with 16 bases between the two ends. In DNA, the CDR3 is TGCGCCAGCAGCTTGGTGGTTCGGATTTCTACCAATGAGCAGTTCTTC. Translated: CASSLVVRISTNEQFF. Using reference TRBV5-1 and TRBJ2-1 for the parts outside the CDR3, the full variable domain is KAGVTQTPRYLIKTRGQQVTLSCSPISGHRSVSWYQQTPGQGLQFLFEYFSETQRNKGNFPGRFSGRQFSNSRSEMNVSTLELGDSALYLCASSLVVRISTNEQFFGPGTRLTVL.

V usage is TRBV11-3 and J usage is TRBJ2-1, with TRBD2 matching 7 bases. Germline trimming cut 1 base from V and 7 bases from J; bases unmatched to any gene: 4. Germline V CDR1 and CDR2: SGHNT, YENEEA. This CDR3 contains 14 residues. Here the CDR3 reads CASSLASGANEQFF. The DNA of the CDR3 is TGTGCCAGCAGCTTAGCTAGCGGAGCAAATGAGCAGTTCTTC.

This clonotype was counted ten times or more. The rearrangement links TRBV25-1 to TRBJ2-7; 8 positions agree with TRBD1. The CDR3 spans 16 residues. Germline V gene lookup returns CDR1 MGHDK and CDR2 SYGVNS. V shed 3 bases, J shed 3 bases, and the junction held 10 bases outside the gene matches. The CDR3 sequence is CASSEGGGQVGYEQYF. Here the CDR3 DNA reads TGTGCCAGCAGTGAGGGTGGGGGACAGGTCGGCTACGAGCAGTACTTC.

This clonotype was detected ten times or more. The V and J genes are TRBV5-1 and TRBJ2-1; tentatively, D is TRBD2 (6 bases). Germline-derived CDR1 and CDR2 are SGHRS and YFSETQ. The CDR3 is 15 residues long. Trimming stripped 4 bases from V and 5 bases from J, with 16 bases between. This CDR3 reads CASSQTHTGDNEQFF. In DNA, the CDR3 is TGCGCCAGCAGCCAGACTCACACGGGGGACAATGAGCAGTTCTTC.

This clonotype was detected many times. The J gene is TRBJ2-7, the V gene TRBV29-1; D remains ambiguous. The germline CDR1 and CDR2 sequences are SQVTM and ANQGSEA. The CDR3 contains 11 residues. The V end lost 5 bases, the J end lost 5 bases, and 10 bases lay between the germline ends. The DNA for the CDR3 is TGCAGCGTTAGAATAGGCGACGAGCAGTACTTC. It yields the protein CSVRIGDEQYF.

This clonotype was detected a few times. The V call is TRBV30, the J call TRBJ1-1; the D is unclear. Germline V gene sequence: CDR1 GTSNPN, CDR2 SVGIG (reference sequence). The CDR3 loop spans 10 amino acids. V shed 5 bases and J shed 2 bases, with 3 bases lying between them. The CDR3 loop reads CAWVNTEAFF. CDR3 nucleotide sequence: TGTGCCTGGGTCAACACTGAAGCTTTCTTT.

The chain uses TRBV29-1 and TRBJ2-1; TRBD2 matches 10 bases. Trimming cost V 5 bases and J 8 bases; bases outside gene matches: 9. The CDR3 sequence is 14 residues long. Germline CDR1 reads SQVTM; CDR2 reads ANQGSEA. In nucleotides, the CDR3 is TGCAGCGTTCAGAGCGGGAGGGCGCTCTATGAGCAGTTCTTC. Translation: CSVQSGRALYEQFF.

This clonotype was detected only a few times. The gene calls are TRBV27 and TRBJ2-7; the D call may be TRBD1 or TRBD2 (6 bases each). With 6 bases removed from V and 3 bases from J, the gap between germline ends came to 12 bases. The CDR3 is 13 residues long. Germline V gene lookup returns CDR1 MNHEY and CDR2 SMNVEV (reference sequence). The CDR3 nucleotides read TGTGCCAGCAGACAGGGACTCGACTACGAGCAGTACTTC. Protein: CASRQGLDYEQYF.

The CDR3 DNA sequence: TGTGCCAGCAGCCAAGATCGGGAGTTAACGCAGTATTTT. This gives the protein CASSQDRELTQYF. This chain links TRBV3-1 with TRBJ2-3; maybe TRBD2 (6 bases). The CDR3 totals 13 residues. Trimming pared 0 bases from V and 9 bases from J, leaving 10 bases between. From germline, CDR1 is LGHDT and CDR2 YNNKEL (reference sequence).

This clonotype has at least ten counts. The chain is built from TRBV4-1 and TRBJ1-5, with a possible D match to TRBD1 (5 bases). CDR3 length: 17 residues. V was clipped by 0 bases and J by 6 bases, with 18 bases between them. Germline CDR1 MGHRA, CDR2 YSYEKL. The CDR3 protein is CASSQDRPGSHGQPQHF. The CDR3 DNA follows: TGCGCCAGCAGCCAAGATCGCCCAGGGAGCCACGGTCAGCCCCAGCATTTT.

This clonotype appeared many times. The chain combines TRBV20-1 with TRBJ2-3; 16 bases align to TRBD2. This CDR3 is built from 18 residues. The germline CDR1 and CDR2 sequences are DFQATT and SNEGSKA (reference sequence). With 3 bases clipped from V and 5 bases from J, the junction kept 11 bases outside the gene matches. CDR3 DNA sequence: TGCAGTGCTAGTACCCTTGGGACTAGCGGGAGGGCAGGAGATACGCAGTATTTT. Amino acids: CSASTLGTSGRAGDTQYF.

This clonotype was seen a handful of times. The chain employs TRBV29-1 and TRBJ2-7, with 8 bases lining up with TRBD2. The germline V gene has CDR1 SQVTM and CDR2 ANQGSEA. This CDR3 is 13 amino acids long. With V trimmed by 6 bases and J by 2 bases, 6 bases remained unmatched. DNA of the CDR3: TGCAGCGTACGGCGGGGGGATGCCTACGAGCAGTACTTC. It is translated as CSVRRGDAYEQYF.

V gene TRBV30 combines with J gene TRBJ2-1; 7 bases are a match to TRBD2. The J segment lost 4 bases and the V segment lost 7 bases, leaving 1 base of the junction unmatched. The CDR3 has 11 amino acids. Germline CDR1 GTSNPN, CDR2 SVGIG (reference sequence). In DNA form, the CDR3 reads TGTGCCTCAGCGGGATACAATGAGCAGTTCTTC. This translates into CASAGYNEQFF.

The rearrangement joins TRBV18 to TRBJ2-7; 9 nucleotides align to TRBD2. Germline assignment: CDR1 KGHSH and CDR2 LQKENI. Trimming cost V 6 bases and J 3 bases; bases outside gene matches: 15. The CDR3 consists of 17 residues. This CDR3 is CASSPAAGGSPNYEQYF. CDR3 sequence (DNA): TGTGCCAGCTCCCCGGCAGCGGGAGGTTCCCCCAACTACGAGCAGTACTTC. Full variable domain (remainder filled in from reference TRBV18 and TRBJ2-7): NAGVMQNPRHLVRRRGQEARLRCSPMKGHSHVYWYRQLPEEGLKFMVYLQKENIIDESGMPKERFSAEFPKEGPSILRIQQVVRGDSAAYFCASSPAAGGSPNYEQYFGPGTRLTVT.

In its sample, this clonotype was seen a few times. This chain connects TRBV6-2 or TRBV6-3 to TRBJ2-7; D is unresolved. CDR3 length: 14 residues. Germline V gives CDR1 MNHEY, CDR2 SVGEGT. Trimming left V 0 bases short and J 6 bases short, with 12 bases between. CDR3 nucleotides: TGTGCCAGCAGTTACTCGGCGCCGTCGGGCGAGCAGTACTTC. It yields the protein CASSYSAPSGEQYF.

This clonotype was found many times. The CDR3 DNA is TGTGCCAGCAGTTTAGTGGTTGCAGAGACCCAGTACTTC. Translation: CASSLVVAETQYF. The chain uses TRBV12-3 or TRBV12-4 and TRBJ2-5; D is unclear. Trimming stripped 1 base from V and 4 bases from J, with 7 bases between. CDR3 length: 13 amino acids.

The chain uses TRBV20-1 and TRBJ2-2, with a possible D match to TRBD2 (6 bases). The V gene lost 6 bases and the J gene lost 3 bases, with 17 bases spanning the gap. Germline V lookup: CDR1 DFQATT, CDR2 SNEGSKA (reference sequence). The CDR3 runs to 15 residues. The CDR3 region has the DNA TGCAGTGCCCCCTGGGGGGACCACGACACCGGGGAGCTGTTTTTT. Translated: CSAPWGDHDTGELFF.

This clonotype has ten or more counts. The CDR3: CASSIPGQPRYEQYF. CDR3 bases: TGTGCCAGTAGTATTCCCGGACAGCCTCGGTACGAGCAGTACTTC. This sequence joins TRBV19 and TRBJ2-7, with D tentatively TRBD1 (6 bases). The V and J ends lost 3 bases and 4 bases respectively, with 16 bases between them. Germline V CDR1 and CDR2: LNHDA, SQIVND (reference sequence). CDR3 length: 15 amino acids. Variable domain in full (rest from reference TRBV19 and TRBJ2-7): DGGITQSPKYLFRKEGQNVTLSCEQNLNHDAMYWYRQDPGQGLRLIYYSQIVNDFQKGDIAEGYSVSREKKESFPLTVTSAQKNPTAFYLCASSIPGQPRYEQYFGPGTRLTVT.

The chain links TRBV7-9 to TRBJ2-5; 7 bases map to TRBD1. This CDR3 has 13 amino acids. Germline trimming cut 5 bases from V and 3 bases from J; bases unmatched to any gene: 3. Germline lookup yields CDR1 SEHNR and CDR2 FQNEAQ (reference sequence). CDR3 in amino acids: CASSDGTEETQYF. The CDR3 coding sequence is TGTGCCAGCAGCGACGGGACAGAAGAGACCCAGTACTTC.

This clonotype was detected many times. The chain combines TRBV6-1 with TRBJ2-5; TRBD2 matches 10 bases. V shed 7 bases and J 5 bases; nucleotides not matched to a gene: 10. CDR3 length: 15 residues. Germline loops: CDR1 MNHNS, CDR2 SASEGT. The CDR3 loop is CASTASGRGSETQYF. The CDR3 bases are TGTGCCAGCACGGCTAGCGGGAGAGGTTCGGAGACCCAGTACTTC.

The table lists this clonotype with many counts. J is TRBJ1-1 and V is TRBV7-2; TRBD1 matches at 9 bases. This CDR3 is 16 amino acids long. The germline V gene has CDR1 SGHTA and CDR2 FQGNSA. V was pared by 0 bases and J by 0 bases, with 2 bases of the junction left unmatched. For the CDR3, the DNA is TGTGCCAGCAGCTTAGCAGGGACAGGGCTGAACACTGAAGCTTTCTTT. Its translation: CASSLAGTGLNTEAFF.

This clonotype was counted at least ten times. The gene calls are TRBV2 and TRBJ2-4; D gene unclear. Germline V gene data show CDR1 as SNHLY and CDR2 as FYNNEI. V was pared by 4 bases and J by 6 bases, with 10 bases between. This CDR3 region has 13 residues. The CDR3 DNA reads as TGTGCCAGCAGTGTCCCGACCCTAAACATTCAGTACTTC. Translating it yields CASSVPTLNIQYF.

This clonotype was found many times. The chain links TRBV10-1 to TRBJ2-5, with D uncertain. The ends were cut back, 2 bases at V and 0 bases at J, with 7 bases in the middle. CDR1 is WNHNN and CDR2 is SYGVQD in the germline V gene (reference sequence). The CDR3 totals 14 residues. CDR3 nucleotide sequence: TGCGCCAGCAGTGAGAAGCGCTACCAAGAGACCCAGTACTTC. It yields the protein CASSEKRYQETQYF.